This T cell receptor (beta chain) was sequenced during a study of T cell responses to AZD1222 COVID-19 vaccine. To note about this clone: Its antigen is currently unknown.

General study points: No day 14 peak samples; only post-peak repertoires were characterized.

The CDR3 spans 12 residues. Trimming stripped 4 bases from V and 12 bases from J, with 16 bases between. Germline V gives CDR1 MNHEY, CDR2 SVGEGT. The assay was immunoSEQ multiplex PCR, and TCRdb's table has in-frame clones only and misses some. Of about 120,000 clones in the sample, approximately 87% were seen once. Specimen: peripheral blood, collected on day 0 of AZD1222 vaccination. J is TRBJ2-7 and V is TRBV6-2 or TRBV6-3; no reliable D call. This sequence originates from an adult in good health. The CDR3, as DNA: TGTGCCAGCAGTTTTGGCCAGTCCGGTCTGTACTTC. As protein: CASSFGQSGLYF.